The present T cell receptor beta chain was sequenced within a study of T cell responses to AZD1222 COVID-19 vaccine. Produced via immunoSEQ multiplex PCR; TCRdb's table is partial and in-frame only. The table records about 150,000 clones, more than 80% of them present only once. With 0 bases removed from V and 4 bases from J, the gap between germline ends came to 14 bases. From germline, CDR1 is SGHKS and CDR2 YYEKEE (reference sequence). The CDR3 contains 15 residues. Overall study findings and caveats: Clonal diversity may have been underestimated in mostly white British donors.

This clone appeared once. No antigen is known for it. The V call is TRBV5-5, the J call TRBJ2-7; D remains ambiguous. This sequence originates from an adult who received the AZD1222 COVID-19 vaccine. Sequenced here: peripheral blood, sampled 28 days after the second AZD1222 dose. In DNA form, the CDR3 reads TGTGCCAGCAGCTTGGGTTTTGATCCAGGTTACGAGCAGTACTTC. The encoded protein is CASSLGFDPGYEQYF.